This T cell receptor (beta chain) was documented in a study of blood T cells in healthy people across ages. Only a few counts were recorded for this clonotype. Next came a second PCR, run for about 6 to 12 cycles, which used a sample-barcoded 5' primer along with a J-beta primer mix. TCRdb fed the 5' RACE reads into MiXCR, producing one record per CDR3 protein. The sample holds roughly 1.4 million distinct CDR3 sequences, around 59% seen once. No fewer than 5.5 micrograms of total RNA were isolated from every sample. This clonotype was sampled from a man in his late teens or twenties in good health. Sequenced: blood.

The CDR3 loop reads CSVPHDDSYEQYF. In nucleotides, the CDR3 is TGCAGCGTCCCCCATGATGACTCCTACGAGCAGTACTTC. The V call is TRBV29-1, the J call TRBJ2-7; no clear D. The germline V and J ends were trimmed by 6 bases and 0 bases, with 12 bases remaining between them. From germline, CDR1 is SQVTM and CDR2 ANQGSEA. The CDR3 spans 13 residues.